This T cell receptor beta chain is drawn from a study of blood T cell repertoires in COVID-19 (dated by TCRdb to 2018 to 2020). For context, the study as a whole: Collaborator samples came from the United States, Italy and Spain and covered acute and convalescent phases of COVID-19. Sample metadata almost always included a de-identified subject ID, COVID-19 status, age in years and sex. Where available, HLA class I and class II types were taken from metadata supplied by the sample provider and were not determined by assay-based typing. A freely available public database, intended as a resource for researchers studying the immune response to SARS-CoV-2, is where the repertoires were released. The prospective study material was composed of cDNA or gDNA derived from T cells, B-cell-depleted T cells, or PBMCs. The dataset comprised deeply sampled blood TCRbeta repertoires from subjects exposed to, actively infected with, or recovered from COVID-19. The samples were drawn from the first 160 participants of the ongoing ImmuneRACE study and from 950 to 1,500 subjects provided by 6 global collaborators. Findings and caveats that apply to the study as a whole: Clinical and demographic metadata were provided uncurated, with the amount varying by source and participant.

TCRbeta CDR3 regions were amplified from genomic DNA using the immunoSEQ Assay, a bias-controlled multiplex PCR. The paper's processing steps were these. The number of nucleated cells in each sample was estimated from the amplification of reference gene primers within the assay. Sequence reads were collapsed and filtered to measure the absolute abundance of every unique TCRbeta CDR3 rearrangement. For each sample, productive Simpson clonality was calculated as the square root of Simpson's diversity index across productive rearrangements. This immuneACCESS table, as held by TCRdb, lists in-frame sequences with V and J called but not all clones. Of the missing ones, under half trace to an unresolved V gene in checked studies; the others have no known cause. Clone size and the V and J calls come from that table; the DNA yielded D and trimming. The table for this sample lists roughly 150,000 clones; about nine tenths of them were counted only once. Roughly 2% of the sample rests with the top ten.

Whole blood was collected in K2EDTA tubes by collaborating institutions according to the institutions' own protocols. Collaborator samples were shipped for TCRbeta analysis as frozen whole blood, isolated PBMCs, or DNA extracted from either sample type. The table lists this clone with a count of one. Its cognate antigen has yet to be identified. One base away there is no much larger clone; base qualities are not given. The material sequenced was peripheral blood. This clonotype originated in a man in his late teens or twenties with acute or convalescent COVID-19.

The CDR3 is CASSELDSGYEQYF. The bases are TGTGCCAGCAGTGAGTTGGACAGCGGCTACGAGCAGTACTTC. Rearrangement joined TRBV25-1 to TRBJ2-7; TRBD1 is possibly the D segment (6 matching bases). The CDR3 holds 14 amino acids from the cysteine to the phenylalanine. CDR3 DNA only is kept here, 42 bases in frame from base 1. From the germline V gene, CDR1 is MGHDK and CDR2 is SYGVNS. V and J lose 3 bases and 3 bases, and a span of 12 bases separates them.